The entry below gives a single T cell receptor (beta chain) sequence along with its context. Its antigen is unidentified. The sample comes from a study of T cell responses to AZD1222 COVID-19 vaccine. Findings and caveats of the study: Nearly half of the spike-specific TCRs reportedly recognize variant regions that carry no mutations. At baseline, seropositivity was found in only six or seven AZD1222 recipients. Among the donors, most were white British and more were female, and clonal diversity was possibly underestimated.

V was clipped by 5 bases and J by 1 base, with 15 bases between them. Germline V gives CDR1 SGHRS, CDR2 YFSETQ. The CDR3 loop spans 15 amino acids. The table came from immunoSEQ multiplex PCR; TCRdb's copy has only in-frame clones and leaves some out. The profile shows around 130,000 clones, around nine tenths of them singletons. This chain connects TRBV5-1 to TRBJ2-5; TRBD1 is a possible D gene (6 bases). This specimen consisted of peripheral blood, obtained 28 days after the second dose of the MenACWY control vaccine. The receptor comes from an adult who received the MenACWY meningococcal vaccine as a control. The DNA of the CDR3 is TGCGCCAGCAGACCCTCCGGGACAACCCAAGAGACCCAGTACTTC. As protein: CASRPSGTTQETQYF. The whole variable domain, filled in from reference TRBV5-1 and TRBJ2-5, reads KAGVTQTPRYLIKTRGQQVTLSCSPISGHRSVSWYQQTPGQGLQFLFEYFSETQRNKGNFPGRFSGRQFSNSRSEMNVSTLELGDSALYLCASRPSGTTQETQYFGPGTRLLVL.